The 21 T cell receptor beta chains reported below all come from one sample, sequenced in a study of blood T cell repertoires in COVID-19. Sequencing used immunoSEQ multiplex PCR; TCRdb keeps in-frame clones, though not all of them. The table lists approximately 72,000 clones, 84% of them singletons. Sample: peripheral blood. These receptors all stem from a man over 45 with active COVID-19.

The chain joins TRBV6-1 to TRBJ2-7; the match to TRBD1 covers 9 bases. The V and J ends lost 4 bases and 3 bases, in that order; junction bases with no gene match: 13. The CDR3 contains 17 residues. Germline values: CDR1 MNHNS, CDR2 SASEGT. This chain's CDR3 is CASSATYRGRSNYEQYF. For the CDR3, the DNA is TGTGCCAGCAGTGCAACATACAGGGGGCGCAGTAACTACGAGCAGTACTTC.

The genes are TRBV5-1 and TRBJ1-1, with TRBD1 matching 10 bases. V lost 4 bases, J lost 7 bases, and 7 bases stayed unmatched. Germline-derived CDR1 and CDR2 are SGHRS and YFSETQ. CDR3 length: 14 amino acids. CDR3 sequence (DNA): TGCGCCAGCAGCGATGGACAGGGGGACTTTGAAGCTTTCTTT. Encoded protein: CASSDGQGDFEAFF.

The chain uses TRBV7-9 and TRBJ1-4, with 8 positions matching TRBD1. The ends lost 5 bases at V and 7 bases at J; junction bases unmatched: 3. The CDR3 is 13 residues long. Per the germline V gene, CDR1 is SEHNR and CDR2 is FQNEAQ (reference sequence). CDR3 sequence: CASSPGTGEKLFF. The CDR3 nucleotides are TGTGCCAGCAGCCCCGGGACAGGTGAAAAACTGTTTTTT.

The rearrangement joins TRBV7-6 to TRBJ2-3, with 8 positions matching TRBD2. Germline CDR1 and CDR2: SGHVS and FNYEAQ. CDR3 length: 15 amino acids. Germline trimming cut 2 bases from V and 2 bases from J; bases unmatched to any gene: 3. In DNA, the CDR3 is TGTGCCAGCAGCTTATGGCGGGGGGCCACAGATACGCAGTATTTT. Its translation is CASSLWRGATDTQYF. The full variable domain, in which reference TRBV7-6 and TRBJ2-3 provide the parts outside the CDR3, is GAGVSQSPRYKVTKRGQDVALRCDPISGHVSLYWYRQALGQGPEFLTYFNYEAQQDKSGLPNDRFSAERPEGSISTLTIQRTEQRDSAMYRCASSLWRGATDTQYFGPGTRLTVL.

The rearrangement uses TRBV7-6 and TRBJ2-3; 7 bases align to TRBD2. The CDR3 covers 16 residues. J gave up 7 bases and V 1 base, and 11 bases lay outside the gene matches. CDR1 SGHVS and CDR2 FNYEAQ come from the germline V gene. The CDR3 loop is CASSLGSSGVGYTQYF. CDR3 in DNA: TGTGCCAGCAGCTTAGGTTCTAGCGGAGTTGGGTATACGCAGTATTTT.

V gene TRBV5-1 combines with J gene TRBJ1-4; TRBD1 matches 9 bases. Looked up from germline, CDR1 is SGHRS and CDR2 is YFSETQ. The V gene end was trimmed by 0 bases and the J gene end by 8 bases; junction bases not matched to a gene: 5. The CDR3 is made up of 15 amino acids. The CDR3 bases are TGCGCCAGCAGCTTGGGGGGGACAGGGTACGAAAAACTGTTTTTT. This translates into CASSLGGTGYEKLFF.

This chain links TRBV29-1 with TRBJ2-5; TRBD2 is a possible D gene (6 bases). The V end lost 5 bases, the J end lost 9 bases, and 13 bases lay between the germline ends. This CDR3 is 11 amino acids long. CDR1 is SQVTM and CDR2 is ANQGSEA in the germline V gene. DNA for the CDR3: TGCAGCGTTCAAGTCGGGGGACCCCAGTACTTC. Translating it yields CSVQVGGPQYF.

The chain uses TRBV4-3 and TRBJ1-3; the D gene is possibly TRBD1 (6 bases). The CDR3 contains 14 residues. Germline V gene lookup returns CDR1 LGHNA and CDR2 YSLEER. Trimming removed 0 bases from V and 14 bases from J, with 17 bases in between. CDR3 DNA: TGCGCCAGCAGCCAAGATACAGGACAGCCAGTCTTATATTTT. Translation: CASSQDTGQPVLYF.

This clone showed up many times. This chain connects TRBV7-9 to TRBJ2-7, with D perhaps TRBD2 (6 bases). V lost 7 bases and J lost 2, with 15 bases in between. The CDR3 covers 14 residues. Germline V CDR1 and CDR2: SEHNR, FQNEAQ (reference sequence). DNA of the CDR3: TGTGCCAGCACCACGGGACTGACGACCTACGAGCAGTACTTC. It encodes CASTTGLTTYEQYF.

This clone was found a few times. The rearrangement links TRBV11-2 to TRBJ1-1; no clear D gene. Germline assignment: CDR1 SGHAT and CDR2 FQNNGV. V gave up 1 base and J gave up 1 base, with 7 bases separating them. The length of the CDR3 is 14 residues. CDR3 sequence reads: CASSLVRGNTEAFF. CDR3 coding DNA: TGTGCCAGCAGCTTAGTGCGGGGGAACACTGAAGCTTTCTTT. Supplemented by reference TRBV11-2 and TRBJ1-1, the full variable domain reads EAGVAQSPRYKIIEKRQSVAFWCNPISGHATLYWYQQILGQGPKLLIQFQNNGVVDDSQLPKDRFSAERLKGVDSTLKIQPAKLEDSAVYLCASSLVRGNTEAFFGQGTRLTVV.

V usage is TRBV4-2 and J usage is TRBJ1-4; no clear D gene. Germline assignment: CDR1 LGHNA and CDR2 YNFKEQ. The length of the CDR3 is 13 residues. V shed 0 bases and J shed 8 bases, with 7 bases lying between them. The CDR3 DNA follows: TGTGCCAGCAGCCAAGATTTGGGCGAAAAACTGTTTTTT. Translating it yields CASSQDLGEKLFF.

The chain has TRBV7-9 and TRBJ2-2, with D possibly matching TRBD1 (5 bases). Germline CDR1 SEHNR, CDR2 FQNEAQ (reference sequence). This CDR3 contains 15 residues. Trimming stripped 4 bases from V and 1 base from J, with 10 bases between. The CDR3 DNA follows: TGTGCCAGCAGCTCAAAGACAGTGAACACCGGGGAGCTGTTTTTT. Encoded protein: CASSSKTVNTGELFF.

This chain uses TRBV2 with TRBJ1-3; 8 nucleotides line up with TRBD1. The CDR3 loop spans 15 amino acids. From germline, CDR1 is SNHLY and CDR2 FYNNEI. V lost 6 bases and J lost 4; bases outside the gene matches: 8. For the CDR3, the DNA is TGTGCCAGCAGGAAACAGGGGGATGGGGGAAACACCATATATTTT. Translated: CASRKQGDGGNTIYF.

The rearrangement uses TRBV27 and TRBJ1-2; tentatively, D is TRBD1 (5 bases). V shed 8 bases and J shed 8 bases, with 21 bases lying between them. The CDR3 spans 14 residues. Germline V CDR1 and CDR2: MNHEY, SMNVEV (reference sequence). The CDR3 spells CASRSLTSGSGYTF. Here the CDR3 DNA reads TGTGCCAGCCGTTCCCTCACCTCAGGGTCCGGCTACACCTTC.

V gene TRBV15 combines with J gene TRBJ2-1; TRBD2 aligns across 9 bases. Germline lookup yields CDR1 LNHNV and CDR2 YYDKDF (reference sequence). There are 15 residues in the CDR3. With V trimmed by 0 bases and J by 4 bases, 1 base remained unmatched. The CDR3 nucleotides are TGTGCCACCAGCAGAGATAGCGGGGGTTACAATGAGCAGTTCTTC. It translates to CATSRDSGGYNEQFF.

The chain carries TRBV19 and TRBJ1-2; 7 bases match TRBD1. This CDR3 is built from 14 residues. The trim removed 7 bases at V and 8 bases at J, leaving 13 bases unmatched. Per the germline V gene, CDR1 is LNHDA and CDR2 is SQIVND (reference sequence). In nucleotides, the CDR3 is TGTGCCAGTAACGGCGCAGGGGGATATGGAGGCTACACCTTC. As protein: CASNGAGGYGGYTF.

This clone was found a few times. V and J are TRBV5-1 and TRBJ1-6, with 11 bases lining up with TRBD1. Germline CDR1 reads SGHRS; CDR2 reads YFSETQ. The CDR3 spans 16 residues. V lost 1 base to trimming and J lost 7 bases; unmatched junction nucleotides: 4. The DNA for the CDR3 is TGCGCCAGCAGCTTGCAGGGACAGGGGGACAATTCACCCCTCCACTTT. It translates to CASSLQGQGDNSPLHF.

CDR3 loop: CSVGGGSTNEKLFF. The CDR3 coding sequence is TGCAGCGTTGGGGGGGGCTCAACTAATGAAAAACTGTTTTTT. The chain has TRBV29-1 and TRBJ1-4; D is perhaps TRBD1 (6 bases). There are 14 residues in the CDR3. Looked up from germline, CDR1 is SQVTM and CDR2 is ANQGSEA. Trimming took 4 bases from V and 0 from J, leaving 9 bases between them.

The J gene is TRBJ2-3, the V gene TRBV19; D call uncertain. Between the trimmed V and J ends, which lost 5 bases and 3 bases, there was a span of 9 bases. Germline V gene sequence: CDR1 LNHDA, CDR2 SQIVND (reference sequence). This CDR3 spans 13 amino acids. CDR3 coding DNA: TGTGCCAGTAGTTACAGCAGAACAGATACGCAGTATTTT. Translating it yields CASSYSRTDTQYF.

This sequence joins TRBV18 and TRBJ2-1; 8 bases line up with TRBD2. Germline trimming cut 4 bases from V and 6 bases from J; bases unmatched to any gene: 8. Germline V gene sequence: CDR1 KGHSH, CDR2 LQKENI. The CDR3 runs 15 residues. CDR3 amino acids: CASSLVGGGLNEQFF. CDR3 coding DNA: TGTGCCAGCTCACTGGTCGGGGGGGGCCTCAATGAGCAGTTCTTC.

This clone was detected once. The V gene is TRBV5-5, the J gene TRBJ1-2, with TRBD1 identical over 10 bases. Germline V gene sequence: CDR1 SGHKS, CDR2 YYEKEE (reference sequence). The CDR3 extends over 14 amino acids. With 4 bases clipped from V and 2 bases from J, the junction kept 2 bases outside the gene matches. CDR3 amino acids: CASSGGQGNYGYTF. Written as DNA, the CDR3 is TGTGCCAGCAGCGGGGGACAGGGGAACTATGGCTACACCTTC.